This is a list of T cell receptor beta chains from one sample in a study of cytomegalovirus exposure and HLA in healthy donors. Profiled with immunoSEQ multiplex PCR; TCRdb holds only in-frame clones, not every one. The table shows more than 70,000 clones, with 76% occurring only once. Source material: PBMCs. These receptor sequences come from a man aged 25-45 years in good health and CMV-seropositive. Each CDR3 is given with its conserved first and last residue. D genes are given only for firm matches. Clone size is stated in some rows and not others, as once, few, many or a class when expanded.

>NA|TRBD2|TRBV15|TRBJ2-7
TGTGCCACCAGCCCCCTAGCGGGTAGCTCCTACGAGCAGTACTTC
CATSPLAGSSYEQYF
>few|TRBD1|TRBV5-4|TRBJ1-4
TGTGCCAGCAGCTCGGACAGGGAGGGTGAAAAACTGTTTTTT
CASSSDREGEKLFF
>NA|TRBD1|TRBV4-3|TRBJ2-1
TGCGCCAGCAGCCGAGAGACAGGGGAATACAATGAGCAGTTCTTC
CASSRETGEYNEQFF
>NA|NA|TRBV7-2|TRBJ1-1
TGTGCCAGCAGCCCGCCAGGGGCGGTAAGGAACACTGAAGCTTTCTTT
CASSPPGAVRNTEAFF
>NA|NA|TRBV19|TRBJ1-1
TGTGCCACTGGGGGGAGGGCGGAAGCTTTCTTT
CATGGRAEAFF
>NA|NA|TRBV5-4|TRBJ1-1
TGTGCCAGCAGCCCGGACACGAACACTGAAGCTTTCTTT
CASSPDTNTEAFF
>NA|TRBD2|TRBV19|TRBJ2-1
TGTGCCAGTAGTATACGATCCCTAGCGGGAGGTGTTAATGAGCAGTTCTTC
CASSIRSLAGGVNEQFF
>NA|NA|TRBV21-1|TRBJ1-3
TGTGCCAGCAGCCCCCAATTCCGGGACACCGCTGGAAACACCATATATTTT
CASSPQFRDTAGNTIYF
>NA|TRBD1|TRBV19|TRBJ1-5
TGTGCCAGTGGGGACAGAGAAAATCAGCCCCAGCATTTT
CASGDRENQPQHF
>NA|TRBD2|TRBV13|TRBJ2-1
TGTGCCAGCTCCTATCGGGAGGGCCGCAATGAGCAGTTCTTC
CASSYREGRNEQFF